This T cell receptor beta chain was captured by sequencing in a study of T cell responses to AZD1222 COVID-19 vaccine. Notes on the study in general: Repertoires were obtained only post-peak T cell response. Clonal diversity may have been underestimated, and the donors were mostly white British, with more females than males. CD4 TCRs linked to vaccination spanned spike, dominating at 160-218 and 743-854. AZD1222 recipients seropositive at baseline numbered only six or seven.

V lost 5 bases to trimming and J lost 7 bases, with 11 bases between them. The CDR3 runs 12 residues. In germline, CDR1 is MNHEY, CDR2 SMNVEV (reference sequence). Worth noting for this clone: Its antigen is not known.

Using immunoSEQ multiplex PCR, the repertoire was profiled, and TCRdb retains in-frame clones only, with some absent. The profile shows about 130,000 clones, under 90% of them singletons. The sample in question was peripheral blood, obtained on day 0 of AZD1222 vaccination. This TCR was recovered from an adult in good health. The genes are TRBV27 and TRBJ2-5; the D is unclear. The CDR3 here is CASSVGSGTQYF. DNA of the CDR3: TGTGCCAGCAGTGTGGGGTCTGGGACCCAGTACTTC.